This TCR beta chain emerged from a study of blood T cells in healthy people across ages. Study-wide context: Capture by template switching was about one barcoded beta molecule per two T cells.

Per germline, CDR1 SGHNT and CDR2 YENEEA. The CDR3 covers 14 residues. The germline V and J ends were trimmed by 4 bases and 7 bases, with 15 bases remaining between them. A sample-barcoded 5' primer and a J-beta primer mix were used in a second PCR of about 6 to 12 cycles. TCRdb fed the 5' RACE reads into MiXCR, producing one record per CDR3 protein. The sample records fewer than 700,000 distinct CDR3 sequences, about 45% being singletons. The chain carries TRBV11-3 and TRBJ2-3; D gene unclear. The receptor was isolated from a man aged 80 or over in good health. Sequencing input: blood. CDR3: CASSSEVPPHTQYF. In DNA, the CDR3 is TGTGCCAGCAGCTCTGAGGTTCCCCCGCATACGCAGTATTTT.